This T cell receptor beta chain was identified in a study of T-cell memory formation after mild COVID-19. TCRdb re-analysed the 5' RACE reads in MiXCR, keeping a single row per CDR3 protein. The table has hundreds of thousands of distinct CDR3 sequences, over 25% seen once; the top ten hold approximately 15%. The CDR3 loop spans 13 amino acids. The V gene's germline CDR1 is SGHRS and CDR2 YFSETQ. With 1 base clipped from V and 6 bases from J, the junction kept 3 bases outside the gene matches. The sequence was collected from an adult woman who had mild COVID-19 (a few samples of this study predate the infection). Cell type and time point are not known. Sequencing input: PBMCs or a T cell subset sorted from them (not recorded which). V gene TRBV5-1 combines with J gene TRBJ1-2; 7 bases agree with TRBD1. This CDR3 reads CASSLYQGDGYTF. The CDR3 nucleotides read TGCGCCAGCAGCTTGTATCAGGGGGATGGCTACACCTTC.